These 3 T cell receptor beta chains were all obtained from the same sample, sequenced in a study of identical twins. TCRdb analysed the 5' RACE reads with MiXCR anew, one entry per CDR3 protein. This repertoire shows hundreds of thousands of distinct CDR3 sequences, over 15% found once; its top ten account for around 13%. This sample was shared with a second study, whose subject was T cells expressing NK-cell markers.

Material for sequencing was PBMCs. The receptors shown here come from a woman under 30 in good health.

This clonotype was seen only a few times. V gene TRBV12-3 or TRBV12-4 combines with J gene TRBJ2-5; D is unresolved. The CDR3 sequence is 14 residues long. V lost 6 bases to trimming and J lost 1 base, with 12 bases between them. Here the CDR3 reads CASSHPDPQETQYF. In DNA form, the CDR3 reads TGTGCCAGCAGCCACCCGGATCCCCAAGAGACCCAGTACTTC.

The V gene is TRBV7-9, the J gene TRBJ2-7, with D possibly being TRBD2 (7 bases). V was shortened by 0 bases and J by 7 bases, with 16 bases between the two germline ends. Germline CDR1 and CDR2: SEHNR and FQNEAQ (reference sequence). The CDR3 loop spans 15 amino acids. Here the CDR3 DNA reads TGTGCCAGCAGCTTAGCTTTACAGGGAGGGAGGGAGCAGTACTTC. Translating it yields CASSLALQGGREQYF.

The sample holds a few counts of this clonotype. The chain carries TRBV7-9 and TRBJ2-1, with D hard to call. Between the trimmed V and J ends, which lost 4 bases and 12 bases, there was a span of 13 bases. Germline V gene sequence: CDR1 SEHNR, CDR2 FQNEAQ (reference sequence). The CDR3 totals 12 residues. CDR3 residues: CASSSLKGRQFF. The CDR3 nucleotides read TGTGCCAGCAGCTCGCTAAAGGGTCGGCAGTTCTTC.